These 28 T cell receptor beta chains were sequenced from one sample in a study of cytomegalovirus exposure and HLA in healthy donors. The PCR made use of 60 Vbeta and 13 Jbeta primers. Clones were read by immunoSEQ multiplex PCR, and TCRdb kept only the in-frame ones, dropping some. The sample has fewer than 200,000 clones; 75% to 85% are singletons. Sample: PBMCs. Source of these receptors: a man aged 30 to 39 in good health and CMV-seronegative.

The chain uses TRBV14 and TRBJ1-5; D is unresolved. Trimming stripped 4 bases from V and 4 bases from J, with 11 bases between. The CDR3 loop spans 14 amino acids. Germline CDR1 reads SGHDN; CDR2 reads FVKESK. The CDR3 is CASSPRGGNQPQHF. The CDR3 nucleotides read TGTGCCAGCAGCCCTCGAGGCGGGAATCAGCCCCAGCATTTT. The whole variable domain, remainder taken from reference TRBV14 and TRBJ1-5, is EAGVTQFPSHSVIEKGQTVTLRCDPISGHDNLYWYRRVMGKEIKFLLHFVKESKQDESGMPNNRFLAERTGGTYSTLKVQPAELEDSGVYFCASSPRGGNQPQHFGDGTRLSIL.

The rearrangement links TRBV18 to TRBJ2-5, with D perhaps TRBD2 (5 bases). V was cut by 0 bases and J by 3 bases, with 11 bases left in between. Germline CDR1 and CDR2: KGHSH and LQKENI. The CDR3 has 15 residues. The chain's CDR3 is CASSPPGLLKETQYF. The CDR3 nucleotides are TGTGCCAGCTCACCACCCGGACTTTTAAAAGAGACCCAGTACTTC.

V is TRBV27 and J is TRBJ2-5; possibly TRBD2 for D (6 bases). The germline V gene encodes CDR1 MNHEY and CDR2 SMNVEV (reference sequence). The CDR3 runs to 14 residues. V dropped 10 bases and J dropped 4 bases, with 19 bases sitting between them. Here the CDR3 DNA reads TGTGCCACCTCGGGACTCGCTAAACGAGAGACCCAGTACTTC. Protein: CATSGLAKRETQYF.

The chain couples TRBV14 to TRBJ1-2; 9 bases agree with TRBD1. CDR3 size: 15 residues. From germline, CDR1 is SGHDN and CDR2 FVKESK. Trimming cost V 3 bases and J 5 bases; bases outside gene matches: 7. The CDR3 sequence: CASSHERTGVYGYTF. Here the CDR3 DNA reads TGTGCCAGCAGCCATGAAAGGACAGGGGTATATGGCTACACCTTC.

This clone was seen more than once but under ten times. V is TRBV27 and J is TRBJ2-6, with D unresolved. V was pared by 6 bases and J by 0 bases, with 3 bases between. The CDR3 is 13 residues long. In germline, CDR1 is MNHEY, CDR2 SMNVEV (reference sequence). CDR3 protein: CASSLSGANVLTF. The CDR3 nucleotides are TGTGCCAGCAGCCTCTCTGGGGCCAACGTCCTGACTTTC.

CDR3 nucleotide sequence: TGTGCCACCCTCTCCCCAACGGGGGAGGAGCAGTACTTC. The encoded protein is CATLSPTGEEQYF. The chain joins TRBV27 to TRBJ2-7; tentatively, D is TRBD2 (6 bases). Between the trimmed V and J ends, which lost 10 bases and 7 bases, there was a span of 20 bases. Germline V lookup: CDR1 MNHEY, CDR2 SMNVEV (reference sequence). This CDR3 is built from 13 residues.

The J gene is TRBJ2-5, the V gene TRBV30; possible D gene TRBD2, 5 bases. The CDR3 has 12 amino acids. The V gene's germline CDR1 is GTSNPN and CDR2 SVGIG (reference sequence). V lost 5 bases and J lost 5, with 12 bases in between. CDR3 amino acids: CAWGSPGETQYF. CDR3 nucleotide sequence: TGTGCCTGGGGGAGCCCTGGGGAGACCCAGTACTTC.

This clone was recorded a few times. The rearrangement links TRBV9 to TRBJ1-5, with 8 nucleotides matching TRBD1. CDR1 and CDR2 (germline): SGDLS, YYNGEE. Trimming cost V 6 bases and J 9 bases; bases outside gene matches: 20. The CDR3 is 17 residues long. The CDR3 sequence: CASTSGPGTGGRGPQHF. The DNA of the CDR3 is TGTGCCAGCACCTCAGGCCCCGGGACAGGCGGCCGTGGGCCCCAGCATTTT.

The chain carries TRBV11-2 and TRBJ2-7; a possible D gene is TRBD1 (5 bases). Germline-derived CDR1 and CDR2 are SGHAT and FQNNGV. Trimming stripped 5 bases from V and 1 base from J, with 15 bases between. The CDR3 covers 15 residues. The CDR3 nucleotides are TGTGCCAGCAGCCAGCGTTACAGGCCATCCTACGAGCAGTACTTC. This sequence encodes CASSQRYRPSYEQYF.

The chain carries TRBV10-1 and TRBJ2-7, with D maybe TRBD1 (6 bases). Deletions cut 5 bases from V and 3 bases from J, with 20 bases between. Germline V gives CDR1 WNHNN, CDR2 SYGVQD (reference sequence). This CDR3 has 16 amino acids. The CDR3 is CASSPAWGRQDYEQYF. The CDR3 coding sequence is TGCGCCAGCAGTCCAGCTTGGGGGAGACAGGACTACGAGCAGTACTTC.

The genes are TRBV14 and TRBJ2-3; D is unresolved. With 5 bases removed from V and 0 bases from J, the gap between germline ends came to 12 bases. CDR3 size: 15 residues. Germline V gives CDR1 SGHDN, CDR2 FVKESK. CDR3 protein: CASSSLRFSTDTQYF. CDR3 nucleotide sequence: TGTGCCAGCAGCTCCCTCAGATTTAGCACAGATACGCAGTATTTT.

The chain has TRBV11-3 and TRBJ2-3, with no clear D. V was shortened by 4 bases and J by 5 bases, with 10 bases between the two germline ends. CDR3 length: 13 amino acids. CDR1 and CDR2 (germline): SGHNT, YENEEA. The CDR3 spells CASSSIGGDTQYF. The CDR3 bases are TGTGCCAGCAGCTCAATCGGCGGAGATACGCAGTATTTT.

The chain combines TRBV27 with TRBJ2-7; 8 bases agree with TRBD1. This CDR3 is built from 14 residues. CDR1 MNHEY and CDR2 SMNVEV come from the germline V gene (reference sequence). Germline trimming cut 6 bases from V and 3 bases from J; bases unmatched to any gene: 7. CDR3 protein: CASSRVTGGYEQYF. The CDR3 nucleotides read TGTGCCAGCAGCCGTGTAACAGGGGGCTACGAGCAGTACTTC.

The V gene is TRBV28, the J gene TRBJ1-2, with no clear D. Trimming stripped 6 bases from V and 9 bases from J, with 14 bases between. Looked up from germline, CDR1 is MDHEN and CDR2 is SYDVKM. The CDR3 loop spans 12 amino acids. The CDR3 here is CASSRPARSYTF. The CDR3 nucleotides are TGTGCCAGCAGCCGACCCGCTAGGAGCTACACCTTC.

This clone was seen only once. An end of the junction does not agree with germline; a read error may underlie this. J is TRBJ2-7 and V is TRBV6-1; a possible D gene is TRBD1 (6 bases). The CDR3 spans 15 residues. In germline, CDR1 is MNHNS, CDR2 SASEGT. CDR3 nucleotides: TGTGCCGGCAGTGAAGCAGGGGCAGCCGCCTACGAGCAGTACTTC. Encoded protein: CAGSEAGAAAYEQYF.

The chain couples TRBV7-9 to TRBJ1-5, with D hard to call. V was pared by 1 base and J by 7 bases, with 8 bases between. There are 13 residues in the CDR3. The germline V gene encodes CDR1 SEHNR and CDR2 FQNEAQ (reference sequence). DNA of the CDR3: TGTGCCAGCAGCTTAGGCGGCGGGCAGCCCCAGCATTTT. This encodes CASSLGGGQPQHF. The full variable domain, with the rest looked up from reference TRBV7-9 and TRBJ1-5, is DTGVSQNPRHKITKRGQNVTFRCDPISEHNRLYWYRQTLGQGPEFLTYFQNEAQLEKSRLLSDRFSAERPKGSFSTLEIQRTEQGDSAMYLCASSLGGGQPQHFGDGTRLSIL.

The V gene is TRBV28, the J gene TRBJ1-4; 9 bases align to TRBD1. Trimming at V came to 5 bases and at J to 5 bases, leaving 6 bases not matched to a gene. The CDR3 totals 15 residues. Looked up from germline, CDR1 is MDHEN and CDR2 is SYDVKM. The CDR3, as DNA: TGTGCCAGCAGTGACCCGACAGGGGGAAATGAAAAACTGTTTTTT. Its translation is CASSDPTGGNEKLFF. Based on the CDR3 plus reference TRBV28 and TRBJ1-4, the full variable domain is DVKVTQSSRYLVKRTGEKVFLECVQDMDHENMFWYRQDPGLGLRLIYFSYDVKMKEKGDIPEGYSVSREKKERFSLILESASTNQTSMYLCASSDPTGGNEKLFFGSGTQLSVL.

The chain joins TRBV27 to TRBJ1-2; D call uncertain. Looked up from germline, CDR1 is MNHEY and CDR2 is SMNVEV (reference sequence). The CDR3 runs to 13 residues. Trimming removed 7 bases from V and 4 bases from J, with 13 bases in between. The CDR3 region is CASKEGRPYGYTF. As DNA, the CDR3 is TGTGCCAGCAAGGAGGGTAGGCCCTATGGCTACACCTTC.

This chain joins TRBV28 and TRBJ1-4; D call uncertain. CDR3 size: 14 residues. CDR1 is MDHEN, CDR2 SYDVKM, per germline. Trimming shortened V by 2 bases and J by 12 bases, and 16 bases separated the two germline ends. CDR3 nucleotides: TGTGCCAGCAGTTTAACTGGGTCTAAGGCGGAACTGTTTTTT. Its translation is CASSLTGSKAELFF. Drawing the rest from reference TRBV28 and TRBJ1-4, the complete variable domain is DVKVTQSSRYLVKRTGEKVFLECVQDMDHENMFWYRQDPGLGLRLIYFSYDVKMKEKGDIPEGYSVSREKKERFSLILESASTNQTSMYLCASSLTGSKAELFFGSGTQLSVL.

This clone was detected a few times. The chain is built from TRBV5-1 and TRBJ1-1; 12 bases align to TRBD1. The CDR3 runs to 13 residues. V trimming: 5 bases; J trimming: 10 bases; junction bases outside the gene matches: 6. Looked up from germline, CDR1 is SGHRS and CDR2 is YFSETQ. This CDR3 is CASREGTGGSAFF. In DNA, the CDR3 is TGCGCCAGCAGGGAGGGGACAGGGGGCTCAGCTTTCTTT.

A note on this clone: One junction end disagrees with the germline gene, perhaps due to a read error. The V call is TRBV7-9, the J call TRBJ2-1; D ambiguous. The CDR3 runs to 8 residues. Germline CDR1 SEHNR, CDR2 FQNEAQ (reference sequence). CDR3: CSSSQAFF. DNA of the CDR3: TGTTCCAGCAGCCAGGCGTTCTTC.

The chain couples TRBV28 to TRBJ2-7, with TRBD2 identical over 11 bases. The V segment lost 3 bases and the J segment 0 bases; nucleotides outside the gene matches: 4. The CDR3 sequence is 16 residues long. Looked up from germline, CDR1 is MDHEN and CDR2 is SYDVKM. In DNA, the CDR3 is TGTGCCAGCAGTTTCTTAGCGGGGGGGAGCTCCTACGAGCAGTACTTC. Its protein product is CASSFLAGGSSYEQYF.

The chain links TRBV9 to TRBJ1-1; D is perhaps TRBD1 (5 bases). Germline assignment: CDR1 SGDLS and CDR2 YYNGEE. CDR3 length: 13 residues. V was shortened by 4 bases and J by 2 bases, with 9 bases between the two germline ends. CDR3 bases: TGTGCCAGCAGCAGGACACTAAACACTGAAGCTTTCTTT. It encodes CASSRTLNTEAFF.

This clone has just one count. V gene TRBV9 combines with J gene TRBJ1-2; 11 nucleotides line up with TRBD1. J gave up 12 bases and V 0 bases, and 7 bases lay outside the gene matches. The CDR3 has 14 residues. Germline CDR1 and CDR2: SGDLS and YYNGEE. The DNA for the CDR3 is TGTGCCAGCAGCGTAGGGGGACAGGGGGAAGTCCACACCTTC. Residues: CASSVGGQGEVHTF.

The chain carries TRBV11-2 and TRBJ2-1, with D possibly being TRBD1 (5 bases). The CDR3 covers 16 residues. CDR1 and CDR2 from the germline V gene are SGHAT and FQNNGV. V was pared by 6 bases and J by 0 bases, with 15 bases between. CDR3 bases: TGTGCCAGCAGTCAACAGGACGGTTACTCCTACAATGAGCAGTTCTTC. It encodes CASSQQDGYSYNEQFF.

The CDR3 nucleotides are TGCGCCAGCAGCTTGGATGGTGGACAGGGTAACACCGGGGAGCTGTTTTTT. Its translation is CASSLDGGQGNTGELFF. The chain links TRBV5-1 to TRBJ2-2, with 8 positions matching TRBD1. Germline V gene data show CDR1 as SGHRS and CDR2 as YFSETQ. The CDR3 contains 17 residues. V lost 0 bases, J lost 2 bases, and 6 bases stayed unmatched.

The chain employs TRBV15 and TRBJ2-5, with D possibly matching TRBD2 (5 bases). The J call is in doubt because the DNA end fits TRBJ2-7 better. The CDR3 spans 13 residues. In germline, CDR1 is LNHNV, CDR2 YYDKDF (reference sequence). This chain's CDR3 is CATSLGSSYEQYF. CDR3 bases: TGTGCCACCAGCTTAGGGAGCTCCTACGAGCAGTACTTC.

This clone has just one count. The chain links TRBV28 to TRBJ2-5; D not certain. The CDR3 is 12 amino acids. The ends were cut back, 5 bases at V and 3 bases at J, with 7 bases in the middle. Germline assignment: CDR1 MDHEN and CDR2 SYDVKM. In nucleotides, the CDR3 is TGTGCCAGCAGTACCGAGGAAGAGACCCAGTACTTC. Protein: CASSTEEETQYF. Complete variable domain (other parts from reference TRBV28 and TRBJ2-5): DVKVTQSSRYLVKRTGEKVFLECVQDMDHENMFWYRQDPGLGLRLIYFSYDVKMKEKGDIPEGYSVSREKKERFSLILESASTNQTSMYLCASSTEEETQYFGPGTRLLVL.